The rows below give T cell receptor beta chains drawn from one sample of a study of Ad26.COV2.S vaccination and SARS-CoV-2 variants. Clones were read by immunoSEQ multiplex PCR, and TCRdb kept only the in-frame ones, dropping some. In the table there are some 640,000 clones, about 90% of which are singletons. Here the sequenced sample was peripheral blood, taken in a trial of Ad26.COV2.S vaccine versus placebo. These receptors were collected from a person aged 18-65 years who received the Ad26.COV2.S COVID-19 vaccine or a placebo. Each CDR3 is given with its conserved first and last residue. A D gene is named only where the DNA matches it firmly. Clone size is stated in some rows and not others, as once, few, many or a class when expanded.

TRBJ1-1 TRBD1 . TRBV30 TGTGCCTGGAACCCGGGACAGGGGATGACTGAAGCTTTCTTT CAWNPGQGMTEAFF
TRBJ2-3 TRBD2 . TRBV3-1/TRBV3-2 TGTGCCAGCAGCCAAGGGATATTTGCGGGAGTGATAGATACGCAGTATTTT CASSQGIFAGVIDTQYF
TRBJ2-3 . few TRBV18 TGTGCCAGCTCACCACCGACAGATACGCAGTATTTT CASSPPTDTQYF
TRBJ2-7 . . TRBV11-2 TGTGCCAGCATCAACGTCCCGGGACCCCCCTACGAGCAGTACTTC CASINVPGPPYEQYF
TRBJ1-2 . . TRBV6-1 TGTGCCAGCAGTGAACGGGAGTATGGCTACACCTTC CASSEREYGYTF
TRBJ2-2 . . TRBV9 TGTGCCAGCAGCGTACACCAGGGGTACACCGGGGAGCTGTTTTTT CASSVHQGYTGELFF
TRBJ1-1 . . TRBV10-3 TGTGCCATCGCTAACGGAGGGGACTCGAACACTGAAGCTTTCTTT CAIANGGDSNTEAFF
TRBJ2-5 . . TRBV10-3 TGTGCCATCAGAGGACGGAACCAAGAGACCCAGTACTTC CAIRGRNQETQYF
TRBJ2-1 TRBD2 . TRBV6-1 TGTGCCAGCAGTGAAGTGGTAGCGGGGCATAATGAGCAGTTCTTC CASSEVVAGHNEQFF
TRBJ2-3 . . TRBV9 TGTGCCAGCAGCGTAGCTGGGAATTTCGCAGATACGCAGTATTTT CASSVAGNFADTQYF
TRBJ1-1 TRBD1 . TRBV7-2 TGTGCCAGCAGCCGGGCAGGGGGATTGAACACTGAAGCTTTCTTT CASSRAGGLNTEAFF
TRBJ2-1 . once TRBV7-9 TGTGCCAGCAGCCGGGACTCCTACAATGAGCAGTTCTTC CASSRDSYNEQFF
TRBJ2-7 . . TRBV27 TGTGCCAGCAGTTTAGGGCTGGGGTCCTACGAGCAGTACTTC CASSLGLGSYEQYF
TRBJ2-3 . . TRBV5-8 TGTGCCAGCAGCTTGTCTAGCTGGGTGGAGGACCCCACAGATACGCAGTATTTT CASSLSSWVEDPTDTQYF
TRBJ1-2 . . TRBV13 TGTGCCAGCAGCTCCTTCGGGGGAGGCTTCGGCTACACCTTC CASSSFGGGFGYTF
TRBJ1-4 . few TRBV4-2 TGTGCCAGCAGCCAAGATCATAGGGACGAAAAACTGTTTTTT CASSQDHRDEKLFF
TRBJ1-5 . . TRBV15 TGTGCCACCAGGGACTGGGACAACAATCAGCCCCAGCATTTT CATRDWDNNQPQHF
TRBJ1-1 . . TRBV29-1 TGCAGCGCCCTCACGCAGGGCCAAGCTTTCTTT CSALTQGQAFF
TRBJ1-3 . . TRBV15 TGTGCCACCAGCAGAGACAGGGGCTCCGGAAACACCATATATTTT CATSRDRGSGNTIYF
TRBJ2-2 TRBD1 few TRBV7-2 TGTGCCAGCAGCTTATATGGGACAGGAGCCACCGGGGAGCTGTTTTTT CASSLYGTGATGELFF
TRBJ2-7 . . TRBV28 TGTGCCAGCAGTTTAGGGGTTATAATTAGCGAGCAGTACTTC CASSLGVIISEQYF
TRBJ1-6 TRBD1 few TRBV9 TGTGCCAGCAGCGCGGGACAGCATAATTCACCCCTCCACTTT CASSAGQHNSPLHF
TRBJ1-2 . . TRBV6-4 TGTGCCAGCAGTGACTCGGGGAGGAACTATGGCTACACCTTC CASSDSGRNYGYTF
TRBJ1-5 TRBD1 . TRBV5-1 TGCGCCAGCAGCTTAGGGACAGAGAATCAGCCCCAGCATTTT CASSLGTENQPQHF
TRBJ1-2 . . TRBV14 TGTGCCAGCAGCCAAGTAGGGCCCGACTATGGCTACACCTTC CASSQVGPDYGYTF
TRBJ2-1 . . TRBV7-2 TGTGCCAGCAGACAGGCCGGGACGGATGACAATGAGCAGTTCTTC CASRQAGTDDNEQFF
TRBJ1-2 . . TRBV4-3 TGCGCCAGCAGCCCACCTCAGGGACTGGGCACCTTC CASSPPQGLGTF
TRBJ1-4 . once TRBV7-9 TGTGCCAGCAGCTTAGAAGGTCTCGGTAATGAAAAACTGTTTTTT CASSLEGLGNEKLFF
TRBJ2-2 TRBD2 . TRBV20-1 TGCAGTGCTAGTATGGGACTAGCGGACCCCAGAGGGGAGCTGTTTTTT CSASMGLADPRGELFF
TRBJ2-7 . once TRBV11-1 TGTGCCAGCAGCTTAGATCCCGATAATTTTTACGAGCAGTACTTC CASSLDPDNFYEQYF
TRBJ2-5 TRBD2 . TRBV19 TGTGCCAGTAGTGTACTAGCGGGAGGGGGTGAGACCCAGTACTTC CASSVLAGGGETQYF
TRBJ2-1 TRBD2 . TRBV5-6 TGTGCCAGCAGCTTTACTAGCGGGAGTGCCAATGAGCAGTTCTTC CASSFTSGSANEQFF
TRBJ2-2 TRBD2 . TRBV19 TGTGCCAGTAGTATTGAGGCTAGCGGCGCGAACACCGGGGAGCTGTTTTTT CASSIEASGANTGELFF
TRBJ2-7 . few TRBV11-2 TGTGCCAGCAGCATCGGGACGGGATACGAGCAGTACTTC CASSIGTGYEQYF
TRBJ2-1 TRBD2 . TRBV7-8 TGTGCCAGCAGCCTTTTAGCGGGAGGGCCTGGTGAGCAGTTCTTC CASSLLAGGPGEQFF
TRBJ2-6 . once TRBV10-2 TGCGCCATCGCCGGGGTGGGAACTGGGGCCAACGTCCTGACTTTC CAIAGVGTGANVLTF
TRBJ1-2 . . TRBV12-3/TRBV12-4 TGTGCCAGCAGTTTTACCGACTATGGCTACACCTTC CASSFTDYGYTF
TRBJ1-2 . . TRBV2 TGTGCCAGCAGTGAAGGGGGAGAGTATGGCTACACCTTC CASSEGGEYGYTF
TRBJ1-6 . few TRBV6-5 TGTGCCAGCAGTTATAGGAATTCACCCCTCCACTTT CASSYRNSPLHF
TRBJ1-5 . . TRBV4-3 TGCGCCAGCAGCCCCCGGCTGGGTTATCAGCCCCAGCATTTT CASSPRLGYQPQHF
TRBJ2-2 . . TRBV6-6 TGTGCCAGCAGTAAACCGACAGGAACGAACACCGGGGAGCTGTTTTTT CASSKPTGTNTGELFF
TRBJ2-3 . . TRBV5-1 TGCGCCAGCAGCTTGGTGGTCCGAGGGGGCACAGATACGCAGTATTTT CASSLVVRGGTDTQYF
TRBJ2-5 . . TRBV5-6 TGTGCCAGCACCGTCCTGGGCGGACAGACCCAGTACTTC CASTVLGGQTQYF
TRBJ2-2 TRBD2 . TRBV5-1 TGCGCCAGCAGCTTTGGATTAGCGGGGGAATGGGAGCTGTTTTTT CASSFGLAGEWELFF
TRBJ1-1 . . TRBV7-9 TGTGCCAGCAGCTTAGGGGGTACCGCTGAAGCTTTCTTT CASSLGGTAEAFF
TRBJ1-1 . . TRBV27 TGTGCCAGCAGTATGGCGAACACTGAAGCTTTCTTT CASSMANTEAFF
TRBJ1-1 . . TRBV9 TGTGCCAGCAGCGTAACTTCTCGCCAGGGGTCCGGGAACACTGAAGCTTTCTTT CASSVTSRQGSGNTEAFF
TRBJ1-1 . . TRBV24-1 TGTGCCATCGAGACAGCAGACACTGAAGCTTTCTTT CAIETADTEAFF
TRBJ2-3 . . TRBV5-1 TGCGCCAGCAGCTTACAGGGTTCAGATACGCAGTATTTT CASSLQGSDTQYF
TRBJ1-2 . . TRBV7-9 TGTGCCAGCAGCTTTAGCAGGGGATACTATGGCTACACCTTC CASSFSRGYYGYTF
TRBJ1-2 TRBD1 . TRBV6-6 TGTGCCAGCAGCCGGGACAGCCCTAACTATGGCTACACCTTC CASSRDSPNYGYTF
TRBJ1-5 . . TRBV27 TGTGCCAGCAGTTTCGTTGATAGCAATCAGCCCCAGCATTTT CASSFVDSNQPQHF
TRBJ1-6 TRBD1 few TRBV5-1 TGCGCCAGCAGCTTGGCCGGGACAGGGCGTTCACCCCTCCACTTT CASSLAGTGRSPLHF